This entry features one TCR beta chain sequence. What it binds is not known. Treatment described: approximately 18 received Ad26.COV2.S at low or high dose, single or two shots; 5 received placebo; per-sample allocation not given. Material that was analyzed had been drawn on day 63 after the first vaccine or placebo injection. Libraries were prepared by immunoSEQ multiplex PCR; TCRdb keeps only in-frame clonotypes and omits some of them. Among around 450,000 clones listed, 70% to 90% were seen once. The V and J ends lost 7 bases and 7 bases respectively, with 14 bases between them. CDR3 length: 12 amino acids. From germline, CDR1 is SQVTM and CDR2 ANQGSEA. This entry is derived from a study of Ad26.COV2.S vaccination and SARS-CoV-2 variants. Study at large: Trial arm assignment for the donor was COV1001 Ad26.COV2.S.

Regarding the study as a whole: Responses of T cells in total may have been underestimated by the TCR breadth and depth analyses.

This chain connects TRBV29-1 to TRBJ2-1, with D perhaps matching TRBD1 (6 bases). The sample consisted of peripheral blood, taken in a trial of Ad26.COV2.S vaccine versus placebo. The TCR sequence derives from a person aged 18-65 years who received the Ad26.COV2.S COVID-19 vaccine or a placebo. The CDR3 DNA is TGCAGCGGGGCAGGGGTGACTAATGAGCAGTTCTTC. Translation gives CSGAGVTNEQFF.